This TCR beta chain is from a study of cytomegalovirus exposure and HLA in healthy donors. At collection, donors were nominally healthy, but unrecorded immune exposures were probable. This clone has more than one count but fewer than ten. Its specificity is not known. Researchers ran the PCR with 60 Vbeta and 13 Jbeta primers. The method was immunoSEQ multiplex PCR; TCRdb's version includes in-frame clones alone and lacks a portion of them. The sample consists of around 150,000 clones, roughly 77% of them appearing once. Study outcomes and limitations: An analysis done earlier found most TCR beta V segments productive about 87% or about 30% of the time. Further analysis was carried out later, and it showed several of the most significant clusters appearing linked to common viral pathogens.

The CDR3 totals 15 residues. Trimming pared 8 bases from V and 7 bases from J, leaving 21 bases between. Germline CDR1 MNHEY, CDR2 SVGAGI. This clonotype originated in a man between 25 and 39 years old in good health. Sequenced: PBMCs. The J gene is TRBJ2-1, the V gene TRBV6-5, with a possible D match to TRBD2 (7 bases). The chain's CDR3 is CASQTGGGRVNEQFF. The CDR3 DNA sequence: TGTGCCAGCCAGACGGGGGGCGGGAGAGTAAATGAGCAGTTCTTC.